The rows below give T cell receptor beta chains drawn from one sample of a study of blood T cell repertoires in COVID-19. Sequencing used immunoSEQ multiplex PCR; TCRdb keeps in-frame clones, though not all of them. The table includes about 110,000 clones, approximately 91% detected once. The sequenced sample was peripheral blood. Every receptor here comes from a woman aged 70-85 years who had recovered from COVID-19. Both conserved end residues are trimmed from each CDR3.

j_call	v_call	cdr3_aa
TRBJ2-2	TRBV27	ASFGVNTGELF
TRBJ1-5	TRBV19	ASSWGSGLNQPQH
TRBJ2-5	TRBV9	ASSSAARFQETQY
TRBJ2-5	TRBV7-2	ASSLGPSGGDLGTQY
TRBJ2-2	TRBV11-3	ASSLLWGTENTGELF
TRBJ2-3	TRBV11-2	ASRAGDTQY
TRBJ1-1	TRBV4-1	ASSPPRQGAHTEAF
TRBJ2-5	TRBV16	ASSQFGGQETQY
TRBJ1-6	TRBV5-1	ASSLAGRGSPLH
TRBJ1-2	TRBV19	ASSISWDRRANYGYT
TRBJ1-1	TRBV5-5	ASSSGQGYTEAF
TRBJ2-2	TRBV5-1	ASSLVATGTGELF
TRBJ2-2	TRBV5-1	ASSLGGTVEGELF
TRBJ2-1	TRBV2	ASRLGAGSYNEQF
TRBJ2-5	TRBV24-1	ATSVTGGRETQY
TRBJ2-7	TRBV6-4	ASSRMDFYEQY
TRBJ1-2	TRBV20-1	SAHSYGYT
TRBJ2-5	TRBV28	ASSFLGRETQY
TRBJ2-7	TRBV11-1	ASRRGQFSYEQY
TRBJ2-7	TRBV11-1	ASSSTGSYEQY
TRBJ1-5	TRBV7-8	ASSLRATVNQPQH
TRBJ2-1	TRBV18	ASSPPGQGAYNEQF
TRBJ1-1	TRBV6-6	ASRGTASEAF
TRBJ2-7	TRBV6-5	ASTIASGYYEQY
TRBJ1-4	TRBV18	ASSLRQPATNEKLF
TRBJ2-1	TRBV28	ASSPLTSGRPYEQF
TRBJ2-1	TRBV20-1	SIPRGEQF
TRBJ1-5	TRBV5-1	ASSLQGAGGQPQH
TRBJ2-5	TRBV28	ASSLGDTETQY
TRBJ2-7	TRBV5-6	ASSPRAISYEQY
TRBJ1-5	TRBV21-1	ASSRRGRANQPQH
TRBJ2-2	TRBV5-4	ASSSLAGGQGGELF
TRBJ2-2	TRBV19	ASRRRPQQNTGELF